The 14 T cell receptor beta chains listed next were all sequenced from one sample in a study of control samples from healthy donors and cancer patients (dated by TCRdb to the early 2020s). The method was the immunoSEQ multiplex PCR assay. What TCRdb holds here is the immuneACCESS table cut down to in-frame rearrangements. Part of the clones is not present; checked against another copy, under half of the missing clones reflect an unresolved V gene, and the others are unexplained. The sample yields fewer than 150,000 clones; 91% were counted once. 6% to 8.5% of the sample comes from the top ten. The sample comprised blood. The receptor set was obtained from a woman between 18 and 29 years old in good health.

The V call is TRBV6-6, the J call TRBJ2-7; weak D call: TRBD2 (6 bases). CDR1 and CDR2 (germline): MNHNY, SVGAGI (reference sequence). The CDR3 has 15 residues. The V end was cut by 6 bases, the J end by 6 bases, with 21 bases between. The CDR3 bases are TGTGCCAGCAGACCCTGGGACCCCGGGAGTATCGAGCAGTACTTC. This sequence encodes CASRPWDPGSIEQYF.

The V gene is TRBV5-6, the J gene TRBJ2-1, with a weak D call TRBD1 (6 bases). CDR3 length equals 16 residues. The V end lost 1 base, the J end lost 6 bases, and 17 bases lay between the germline ends. In germline, CDR1 is SGHDT, CDR2 YYEEEE. The CDR3 sequence is CASSLFPGQTTNEQFF. Here the CDR3 DNA reads TGTGCCAGCAGCTTGTTCCCGGGACAAACCACCAATGAGCAGTTCTTC.

The J gene is TRBJ1-1, the V gene TRBV7-2; D not resolved. The CDR3 length is 11 residues. Germline values: CDR1 SGHTA, CDR2 FQGNSA. V was shortened by 1 base and J by 11 bases, with 8 bases between the two germline ends. This chain's CDR3 is CASSLGVRAFF. CDR3 DNA: TGTGCCAGCAGCTTAGGGGTCAGGGCTTTCTTT.

The V and J genes are TRBV7-3 and TRBJ2-2; D ambiguous. Germline V gene sequence: CDR1 SGHTA, CDR2 FQGTGA. V gave up 2 bases and J gave up 6 bases, with 4 bases separating them. This CDR3 is 12 amino acids long. The CDR3 is CASSLFPGELFF. The CDR3 nucleotides read TGTGCCAGCAGCTTATTCCCCGGGGAGCTGTTTTTT.

The chain has TRBV18 and TRBJ1-2, with D possibly being TRBD1 (5 bases). This CDR3 is 15 amino acids long. The germline V gene has CDR1 KGHSH and CDR2 LQKENI. Trimming took 0 bases from V and 4 from J, leaving 12 bases between them. CDR3 DNA sequence: TGTGCCAGCTCACCACCGTTACAGGAGGCCTATGGCTACACCTTC. Protein product: CASSPPLQEAYGYTF.

The chain is built from TRBV4-3 and TRBJ2-3; D not certain. There are 12 residues in the CDR3. The V end was cut by 0 bases, the J end by 8 bases, with 6 bases between. The germline V gene encodes CDR1 LGHNA and CDR2 YSLEER. The DNA for the CDR3 is TGCGCCAGCAGCCAAGACGAACGTACGCAGTATTTT. It codes for CASSQDERTQYF.

The V and J genes are TRBV4-3 and TRBJ2-1; 8 positions match TRBD2. CDR1 LGHNA and CDR2 YSLEER come from the germline V gene. The V gene end was trimmed by 4 bases and the J gene end by 4 bases; junction bases not matched to a gene: 15. The length of the CDR3 is 18 residues. The CDR3 sequence is CASSRDLIGGASYNEQFF. The CDR3 bases are TGCGCCAGCAGCCGAGACCTGATCGGGGGGGCCTCATACAATGAGCAGTTCTTC.

The rearrangement uses TRBV6-5 and TRBJ2-7, with a tentative D call TRBD1 (6 bases). The length of the CDR3 is 15 residues. V lost 8 bases and J lost 7, with 24 bases in between. Germline lookup yields CDR1 MNHEY and CDR2 SVGAGI. The CDR3 bases are TGTGCCAGCGGACATCAACAGGGTTTACCCTGGGAGCAGTACTTC. It codes for CASGHQQGLPWEQYF.

The V call is TRBV25-1, the J call TRBJ2-1; no clear D. Germline CDR1 is MGHDK and CDR2 is SYGVNS. The V end lost 5 bases, the J end lost 10 bases, and 12 bases lay between the germline ends. The CDR3 totals 12 residues. CDR3 loop: CASSRGFEEQFF. CDR3 coding DNA: TGTGCCAGCAGTAGAGGTTTTGAAGAGCAGTTCTTC.

The rearrangement links TRBV7-6 to TRBJ1-3; unclear D gene. The V end lost 3 bases, the J end lost 0 bases, and 24 bases lay between the germline ends. CDR3 length: 20 amino acids. CDR1 SGHVS and CDR2 FNYEAQ come from the germline V gene. CDR3 coding DNA: TGTGCCAGCAGCTTCCGGGCGATAGGCTTTGGCACCATCTCTGGAAACACCATATATTTT. Residues: CASSFRAIGFGTISGNTIYF. The full variable domain, its missing parts supplied by reference TRBV7-6 and TRBJ1-3, is GAGVSQSPRYKVTKRGQDVALRCDPISGHVSLYWYRQALGQGPEFLTYFNYEAQQDKSGLPNDRFSAERPEGSISTLTIQRTEQRDSAMYRCASSFRAIGFGTISGNTIYFGEGSWLTVV.

This chain uses TRBV4-2 with TRBJ2-3; 9 bases match TRBD2. The CDR3 has 18 residues. Germline loops: CDR1 LGHNA, CDR2 YNFKEQ. V gave up 4 bases and J gave up 4 bases; unmatched junction bases: 15. CDR3 amino acids: CASSLRQWAGGPSDTQYF. CDR3 nucleotides: TGTGCCAGCAGCCTCCGTCAGTGGGCGGGAGGGCCTTCAGATACGCAGTATTTT.

The chain combines TRBV29-1 with TRBJ2-1; 8 bases agree with TRBD2. The CDR3 spans 15 residues. Germline V lookup: CDR1 SQVTM, CDR2 ANQGSEA. The V and J ends lost 0 bases and 8 bases, in that order; junction bases with no gene match: 9. CDR3 DNA sequence: TGCAGCGTTGAAGACCCAGCGGGAGCCGTAGATGAGCAGTTCTTC. Amino acids: CSVEDPAGAVDEQFF.

This chain joins TRBV14 and TRBJ2-7; 10 bases map to TRBD1. Germline CDR1 is SGHDN and CDR2 is FVKESK. There are 15 residues in the CDR3. The ends lost 4 bases at V and 8 bases at J; junction bases unmatched: 11. CDR3 nucleotide sequence: TGTGCCAGCAGCCCTAAGGGACAGGGGATTTCACAGCAGTACTTC. Protein sequence: CASSPKGQGISQQYF.

The chain is built from TRBV5-1 and TRBJ2-3; D might be TRBD1 (5 bases). The CDR3 length is 16 residues. CDR1 is SGHRS, CDR2 YFSETQ, per germline. V was cut by 2 bases and J by 11 bases, with 24 bases left in between. CDR3 protein: CASSLVLVQGSMRQYF. The CDR3 DNA sequence: TGCGCCAGCAGCTTAGTTCTCGTCCAGGGATCAATGAGGCAGTATTTT.